The 14 T cell receptor beta chains reported below all come from one sample, sequenced in a study of glioma-infiltrating T cells after dendritic cell vaccination. Libraries were prepared by immunoSEQ multiplex PCR; TCRdb keeps only in-frame clonotypes and omits some of them. The sample shows tens of thousands of clones, about 90% of them seen only once. The sequences come from blood, collected before dendritic cell vaccination. These receptors originate from a human donor with glioblastoma.

The V gene is TRBV10-1, the J gene TRBJ2-1, with 9 nucleotides matching TRBD1. CDR3 length: 18 amino acids. Germline V gene sequence: CDR1 WNHNN, CDR2 SYGVQD (reference sequence). With 2 bases clipped from V and 8 bases from J, the junction kept 16 bases outside the gene matches. The CDR3 coding sequence is TGCGCCAGCAGTGAGGCCCGACAGGGGGGAATGGCTACGGATGAGCAGTTCTTC. It encodes CASSEARQGGMATDEQFF.

The rearrangement uses TRBV6-1 and TRBJ2-1; 14 nucleotides agree with TRBD2. Germline CDR1 reads MNHNS; CDR2 reads SASEGT. The CDR3 totals 14 residues. After removal of 8 bases from V and 9 bases from J, the junction contained 6 bases not matched to a gene. CDR3 in DNA: TGTGCCAGCCGGATGACTAGCGGGAGGGGTGAGCAGTTCTTC. Translation: CASRMTSGRGEQFF.

This rearrangement joins TRBV6-5 to TRBJ2-7; 10 nucleotides agree with TRBD2. The CDR3 has 13 residues. V was clipped by 6 bases and J by 4 bases; unmatched bases: 3. Germline CDR1 MNHEY, CDR2 SVGAGI. CDR3 nucleotide sequence: TGTGCCAGCAGAAGCGGGAGGGCTTACGAGCAGTACTTC. Protein sequence: CASRSGRAYEQYF.

This chain uses TRBV9 with TRBJ1-1; D remains unclear. The CDR3 totals 14 residues. Germline V lookup: CDR1 SGDLS, CDR2 YYNGEE. V was cut by 0 bases and J by 0 bases, with 6 bases left in between. CDR3 bases: TGTGCCAGCAGCGTAGCAGCGATGAACACTGAAGCTTTCTTT. The encoded protein is CASSVAAMNTEAFF.

V usage is TRBV5-1 and J usage is TRBJ1-1, with a tentative D call TRBD1 (5 bases). CDR1 SGHRS and CDR2 YFSETQ come from the germline V gene. With 4 bases removed from V and 11 bases from J, the gap between germline ends came to 24 bases. The CDR3 contains 15 residues. The CDR3 reads CASSPAGAKGSGAFF. CDR3 nucleotides: TGCGCCAGCAGCCCGGCTGGGGCAAAAGGGTCAGGGGCTTTCTTT.

The V gene is TRBV7-8, the J gene TRBJ1-2, with D possibly being TRBD1 (5 bases). CDR1 is SGHVS, CDR2 FQNEAQ, per germline. CDR3 length: 14 amino acids. V lost 3 bases and J 2 bases, leaving 10 bases between the germline ends. The CDR3 loop is CASSLQGGNYGYTF. The CDR3 DNA reads TGTGCCAGCAGCTTGCAGGGTGGGAACTATGGCTACACCTTC.

This clone was counted only a few times. The chain links TRBV7-3 to TRBJ2-5; TRBD2 agrees at 7 bases. The CDR3 length is 13 residues. Looked up from germline, CDR1 is SGHTA and CDR2 is FQGTGA. J was trimmed by 5 bases and V by 6 bases; bases with no gene match: 6. The CDR3 loop reads CASSSSGAETQYF. In nucleotides, the CDR3 is TGTGCCAGCAGTTCAAGCGGGGCGGAGACCCAGTACTTC.

V is TRBV7-2 and J is TRBJ1-5, with no clear D. The CDR3 length is 14 residues. Germline lookup yields CDR1 SGHTA and CDR2 FQGNSA. V lost 1 base and J 4 bases, leaving 8 bases between the germline ends. The CDR3 loop is CASSLVRKNQPQHF. Written as DNA, the CDR3 is TGTGCCAGCAGCTTAGTCAGAAAAAATCAGCCCCAGCATTTT.

This chain uses TRBV5-4 with TRBJ2-7; 7 bases are shared with TRBD1. CDR1 is SGHNT, CDR2 YYREEE, per germline (reference sequence). The CDR3 length is 15 residues. V was pared by 2 bases and J by 5 bases, with 10 bases of the junction left unmatched. CDR3 sequence: CASSLQGGARDEQYF. The CDR3, as DNA: TGTGCCAGCAGCTTACAAGGGGGCGCGAGGGACGAGCAGTACTTC.

The chain recombines TRBV11-3 with TRBJ2-7, with 13 bases aligning to TRBD2. The germline V gene encodes CDR1 SGHNT and CDR2 YENEEA. Trimming removed 4 bases from V and 6 bases from J; junction bases left unmatched: 6. The CDR3 has 15 residues. The CDR3 DNA reads as TGTGCCAGCAGCTCCCGGGGACTAGCGGGATCCGAGCAGTACTTC. Amino acid sequence: CASSSRGLAGSEQYF.

V and J are TRBV7-2 and TRBJ2-7; no clear D. V was shortened by 1 base and J by 8 bases, with 15 bases between the two germline ends. The length of the CDR3 is 14 residues. The germline CDR1 and CDR2 sequences are SGHTA and FQGNSA. The CDR3 region has the DNA TGTGCCAGCAGCTTAGTGGTGCTACCTACGAAGCAGTACTTC. Translating it yields CASSLVVLPTKQYF.

This clone was seen only a few times. The CDR3 sequence: CASSSGQGRNTIYF. The CDR3 bases are TGTGCCAGCAGTTCCGGACAGGGACGGAACACCATATATTTT. The chain carries TRBV7-2 and TRBJ1-3; 8 bases map to TRBD1. This CDR3 spans 14 amino acids. J lost 7 bases, V lost 6 bases, and 8 bases had no gene match. Germline V lookup: CDR1 SGHTA, CDR2 FQGNSA. Supplemented by reference TRBV7-2 and TRBJ1-3, the full variable domain reads GAGVSQSPSNKVTEKGKDVELRCDPISGHTALYWYRQSLGQGLEFLIYFQGNSAPDKSGLPSDRFSAERTGGSVSTLTIQRTQQEDSAVYLCASSSGQGRNTIYFGEGSWLTVV.

This chain links TRBV5-1 with TRBJ2-5; D gene unclear. The CDR3 has 13 amino acids. From germline, CDR1 is SGHRS and CDR2 YFSETQ. Trimming stripped 5 bases from V and 5 bases from J, with 13 bases between. The CDR3 DNA reads TGCGCCAGCAGGCTGAATCTCGGGGAGACCCAGTACTTC. Its protein product is CASRLNLGETQYF.

The rearrangement joins TRBV6-6 to TRBJ2-7, with TRBD1 matching over 7 bases. V lost 6 bases, J lost 1 base, and 9 bases stayed unmatched. The CDR3 has 15 residues. Germline V gives CDR1 MNHNY, CDR2 SVGAGI (reference sequence). CDR3 in DNA: TGTGCCAGCAGGCCAGGGACAGCCAATTCCTACGAGCAGTACTTC. Translated: CASRPGTANSYEQYF.